This T cell receptor (beta chain) was sequenced in a study of identical twins. Findings and limits, study-wide: Models underestimated how often monozygotic twins shared out-of-frame TCR alpha. Some out-of-frame alpha sequences were shared by twins, and these showed excess low generation probability. The analysis was cross-sectional rather than longitudinal within donors.

TCRdb fed the 5' RACE reads into MiXCR, producing one record per CDR3 protein. The sample consists of fewer than 550,000 distinct CDR3 sequences, approximately 14% of them appearing once. This clonotype was observed a handful of times. The antigen is not known. The CDR3 is made up of 15 amino acids. CDR1 and CDR2 from the germline V gene are SGHKS and YYEKEE (reference sequence). V lost 0 bases to trimming and J lost 2 bases, with 12 bases between them. This sample also belongs to another study, concerning yellow fever vaccine responses in identical twins. That study adds: The T cell response to vaccination in identical twins was reportedly partly convergent and partly personalized.

The sequence came from a young woman in good health. The chain couples TRBV5-5 to TRBJ2-7; a possible D gene is TRBD2 (6 bases). Sequencing was performed on CD4+ T cells sorted from blood. CDR3 nucleotide sequence: TGTGCCAGCAGCTTGGGGGGACTGAGAACCTACGAGCAGTACTTC. This gives the protein CASSLGGLRTYEQYF.